Sequencing of this T cell receptor (beta chain) was carried out in a study of blood T cell repertoires in COVID-19. Study-level information: Samples taken during acute and convalescent COVID-19 were collected in the United States, Italy and Spain.

The Seattle patients, enrolled during active infection, were followed longitudinally. Per the study methods: Counts of nucleated cells, estimated from reference gene primer amplification, were obtained. Assay: immunoSEQ multiplex PCR; the TCRdb copy retains only in-frame clones and omits some. V and J calls plus clone size are reproduced from that table; the DNA served to infer D and trimming. The sample comprises some 220,000 clones, almost 85% of which are singletons, and 5% to 6.5% rests with the top ten. The length of the CDR3 is 16 residues. V gave up 4 bases and J gave up 1 base; unmatched junction bases: 5. Germline V gene sequence: CDR1 ENHRY, CDR2 SYGVKD.

The material sequenced was peripheral blood. The source is a man in his forties or fifties with COVID-19, enrolled during active disease. The chain joins TRBV10-3 to TRBJ2-5; 11 bases align to TRBD1. The DNA for the CDR3 is TGTGCCATCAGTGGGCCCGGGACAGGGGGCCAAGAGACCCAGTACTTC. It encodes CAISGPGTGGQETQYF.